Shown below are 31 T cell receptor beta chains from a single sample sequenced in a study of PD-1 blockade in classical Hodgkin lymphoma (TCRdb year 2020). The library was obtained by the immunoSEQ multiplex PCR assay. TCRdb obtained this table from immuneACCESS and retained in-frame rearrangements with V and J assigned. These tables miss some clones; where compared with another copy, unresolved V genes account for less than half of the shortfall, and the remainder is unexplained. Counted in this sample were around 41,000 clones; around 72% of them appeared once. The top ten hold approximately 2.9% of the sample. This sample's time point label indicates: cycle 2 day 1 (C2D1) of nivolumab. Relapse after autologous stem cell transplantation had occurred in all trial patients, and cohorts A, B and C were distinguished by prior brentuximab vedotin exposure. The sequencing used peripheral blood mononuclear cells (PBMCs), collected before the second cycle of nivolumab. These receptors were collected from a human donor with classical Hodgkin lymphoma.

This chain joins TRBV28 and TRBJ1-5; the D gene is possibly TRBD1 (5 bases). Germline-derived CDR1 and CDR2 are MDHEN and SYDVKM. CDR3 length: 15 residues. Trimming took 7 bases from V and 5 from J, leaving 18 bases between them. CDR3 sequence reads: CASNLVGGVHQPQHF. The CDR3 DNA follows: TGTGCCAGCAATTTGGTGGGGGGGGTTCATCAGCCCCAGCATTTT.

The chain employs TRBV6-6 and TRBJ2-3; D uncertain. This CDR3 is built from 16 residues. V was pared by 9 bases and J by 6 bases, with 25 bases between. CDR1 is MNHNY, CDR2 SVGAGI, per germline (reference sequence). CDR3 region: CASEETSDRTSDTQYF. DNA for the CDR3: TGTGCCAGTGAGGAGACATCTGATAGAACAAGCGATACGCAGTATTTT.

The rearrangement joins TRBV30 to TRBJ1-2; 7 nucleotides align to TRBD1. The CDR3 length is 14 residues. Germline trimming cut 3 bases from V and 6 bases from J; bases unmatched to any gene: 10. CDR1 is GTSNPN, CDR2 SVGIG, per germline (reference sequence). The CDR3 nucleotides read TGTGCCTGGAGCCCACCGGACAGGTTAAATGGCTACACCTTC. Its translation: CAWSPPDRLNGYTF.

The genes are TRBV5-1 and TRBJ2-3; 8 nucleotides line up with TRBD1. CDR3 size: 14 residues. V lost 4 bases and J lost 6; bases outside the gene matches: 7. Looked up from germline, CDR1 is SGHRS and CDR2 is YFSETQ. In nucleotides, the CDR3 is TGCGCCAGCAGCCGGGACAGGTTCGAGGATACGCAGTATTTT. It specifies CASSRDRFEDTQYF.

This clone has a handful of counts. The chain has TRBV19 and TRBJ1-5; 7 bases are a match to TRBD1. V dropped 0 bases and J dropped 4; count of bases not matched to a gene: 6. Germline V CDR1 and CDR2: LNHDA, SQIVND (reference sequence). The CDR3 is made up of 16 amino acids. CDR3 amino acids: CASSIEGTASNQPQHF. The CDR3 nucleotides read TGTGCCAGTAGTATAGAAGGGACAGCCTCGAATCAGCCCCAGCATTTT.

The chain is built from TRBV6-6 and TRBJ1-2; TRBD1 agrees at 9 bases. V lost 6 bases and J lost 5; bases outside the gene matches: 10. Germline assignment: CDR1 MNHNY and CDR2 SVGAGI (reference sequence). The CDR3 has 15 residues. This CDR3 reads CASSSTGGGFYGYTF. For the CDR3, the DNA is TGTGCCAGCAGCAGCACAGGGGGCGGATTTTATGGCTACACCTTC.

This clone turned up a few times. This chain joins TRBV30 and TRBJ1-1, with D possibly TRBD1 on 5 matching bases. CDR3 length: 12 amino acids. From germline, CDR1 is GTSNPN and CDR2 SVGIG (reference sequence). Deletions cut 8 bases from V and 4 bases from J, with 14 bases between. The chain's CDR3 is CAISKGITEAFF. The CDR3 coding sequence is TGTGCCATTTCCAAGGGGATCACTGAAGCTTTCTTT.

V usage is TRBV7-9 and J usage is TRBJ2-5; 7 bases map to TRBD1. CDR3 length equals 14 residues. CDR1 SEHNR and CDR2 FQNEAQ come from the germline V gene (reference sequence). The V gene end was trimmed by 5 bases and the J gene end by 4 bases; junction bases not matched to a gene: 7. CDR3 protein: CASSPDRFRETQYF. DNA of the CDR3: TGTGCCAGCAGCCCGGACAGGTTCAGAGAGACCCAGTACTTC.

This sequence joins TRBV5-5 and TRBJ2-7; TRBD2 matches 15 bases. Germline CDR1 and CDR2: SGHKS and YYEKEE (reference sequence). The CDR3 has 15 residues. Trimming removed 4 bases from V and 2 bases from J; junction bases left unmatched: 1. CDR3 in amino acids: CASSGTSGGPYEQYF. The CDR3, as DNA: TGTGCCAGCAGCGGGACTAGCGGGGGGCCCTACGAGCAGTACTTC. Full variable domain (missing parts from reference TRBV5-5 and TRBJ2-7): DAGVTQSPTHLIKTRGQQVTLRCSPISGHKSVSWYQQVLGQGPQFIFQYYEKEERGRGNFPDRFSARQFPNYSSELNVNALLLGDSALYLCASSGTSGGPYEQYFGPGTRLTVT.

The DNA of the CDR3 is TGTGCCAGCAGCGTAGCTTTAGGGGGCAACCGGGAGACCCAGTACTTC. Translation gives CASSVALGGNRETQYF. The chain links TRBV9 to TRBJ2-5; 7 bases map to TRBD1. V dropped 0 bases and J dropped 5; count of bases not matched to a gene: 10. CDR1 and CDR2 (germline): SGDLS, YYNGEE. The CDR3 contains 16 residues.

This clone turned up a few times. The chain employs TRBV19 and TRBJ2-1, with TRBD2 matching over 14 bases. The trim removed 6 bases at V and 3 bases at J, leaving 16 bases unmatched. The CDR3 is made up of 20 amino acids. Looked up from germline, CDR1 is LNHDA and CDR2 is SQIVND (reference sequence). The CDR3 DNA sequence: TGTGCCAGTAGCAGAAACTCGGGACTAGCGGGAGATGACATCTACAATGAGCAGTTCTTC. It codes for CASSRNSGLAGDDIYNEQFF.

This clone was seen once. This chain links TRBV19 with TRBJ2-7; 10 nucleotides match TRBD1. V was clipped by 3 bases and J by 3 bases; unmatched bases: 11. This CDR3 region has 17 residues. The germline CDR1 and CDR2 sequences are LNHDA and SQIVND (reference sequence). DNA for the CDR3: TGTGCCAGTAGTATTCTGACAGGGGGCAGCACTCGCTACGAGCAGTACTTC. Protein: CASSILTGGSTRYEQYF. Full variable domain (remainder filled in from reference TRBV19 and TRBJ2-7): DGGITQSPKYLFRKEGQNVTLSCEQNLNHDAMYWYRQDPGQGLRLIYYSQIVNDFQKGDIAEGYSVSREKKESFPLTVTSAQKNPTAFYLCASSILTGGSTRYEQYFGPGTRLTVT.

The chain recombines TRBV5-5 with TRBJ2-7, with D unclear. V lost 4 bases to trimming and J lost 4 bases, with 12 bases between them. The CDR3 has 13 amino acids. CDR1 and CDR2 from the germline V gene are SGHKS and YYEKEE (reference sequence). The CDR3 DNA follows: TGTGCCAGCAGCCTGGGGAACAGATACGAGCAGTACTTC. Its protein is CASSLGNRYEQYF.

In its sample, this clone is medium-sized. V and J are TRBV4-1 and TRBJ1-4, with D maybe TRBD1 (5 bases). Per the germline V gene, CDR1 is MGHRA and CDR2 is YSYEKL. This CDR3 comprises 12 residues. V was shortened by 6 bases and J by 6 bases, with 8 bases between the two germline ends. This CDR3 reads CASSGTDEKLFF. The CDR3 nucleotides are TGCGCCAGCAGTGGGACGGATGAAAAACTGTTTTTT.

This chain joins TRBV19 and TRBJ1-2; maybe TRBD1 (6 bases). The germline V gene encodes CDR1 LNHDA and CDR2 SQIVND (reference sequence). With 11 bases removed from V and 7 bases from J, the gap between germline ends came to 20 bases. CDR3 length: 13 amino acids. CDR3 residues: CAGQTADGGGYTF. CDR3 DNA: TGTGCCGGACAGACGGCGGACGGTGGTGGCTACACCTTC. The whole variable domain, filled in from reference TRBV19 and TRBJ1-2, reads DGGITQSPKYLFRKEGQNVTLSCEQNLNHDAMYWYRQDPGQGLRLIYYSQIVNDFQKGDIAEGYSVSREKKESFPLTVTSAQKNPTAFYLCAGQTADGGGYTFGSGTRLTVV.

The CDR3, as DNA: TGTGCCAGCAGTGAATCGGGGGGACAGGGGGGATGGACCCAGTACTTC. Amino acid sequence: CASSESGGQGGWTQYF. The chain combines TRBV6-1 with TRBJ2-5, with TRBD1 matching 11 bases. V dropped 2 bases and J dropped 7; count of bases not matched to a gene: 9. Germline CDR1 and CDR2: MNHNS and SASEGT. This CDR3 comprises 16 residues.

As regards this clone: The junction departs from germline at one end; a sequencing error may be responsible. Other DNA sequences in this sample translate to the same CDR3. This chain links TRBV5-1 with TRBJ1-1; D unresolved. CDR3 length: 13 residues. CDR1 is SGHRS, CDR2 YFSETQ, per germline. The CDR3 DNA reads TGCGCCAGCAGCTTGGCTGCGAACACTGAGGCTTTCTTT. Amino acids: CASSLAANTEAFF.

The chain is built from TRBV30 and TRBJ2-5, with 11 nucleotides matching TRBD1. V shed 7 bases, J shed 0 bases, and the junction held 7 bases outside the gene matches. Germline assignment: CDR1 GTSNPN and CDR2 SVGIG (reference sequence). The CDR3 length is 15 residues. The DNA for the CDR3 is TGTGCCTTTTCCCGGGACAGGGGGTACCAAGAGACCCAGTACTTC. The encoded protein is CAFSRDRGYQETQYF.

The CDR3 reads CASSIAPNPREQFF. In DNA form, the CDR3 reads TGTGCCAGTAGTATAGCACCGAACCCCCGGGAGCAGTTCTTC. This chain joins TRBV19 and TRBJ2-1; D remains ambiguous. The CDR3 extends over 14 amino acids. The V gene's germline CDR1 is LNHDA and CDR2 SQIVND (reference sequence). Trimming shortened V by 1 base and J by 10 bases, and 14 bases separated the two germline ends.

The count of this clone is one. This rearrangement joins TRBV9 to TRBJ1-2, with 7 bases that match TRBD1. Germline-derived CDR1 and CDR2 are SGDLS and YYNGEE. V was clipped by 4 bases and J by 4 bases; unmatched bases: 10. CDR3 length: 15 residues. CDR3 nucleotides: TGTGCCAGCAGCCTCCGGGACAGTGATATCTATGGCTACACCTTC. It encodes CASSLRDSDIYGYTF.

This chain connects TRBV28 to TRBJ1-3, with D maybe TRBD1 (6 bases). This CDR3 contains 15 residues. Trimming cost V 3 bases and J 0 bases, with 9 bases left between them. Germline values: CDR1 MDHEN, CDR2 SYDVKM. CDR3 nucleotide sequence: TGTGCCAGCAGTTTTACAGGGAGCTCTGGAAACACCATATATTTT. It codes for CASSFTGSSGNTIYF.

This chain links TRBV27 with TRBJ2-2; possibly TRBD1 or TRBD2 for D (6 bases each). V was clipped by 7 bases and J by 0 bases, with 15 bases between them. Germline V gene lookup returns CDR1 MNHEY and CDR2 SMNVEV (reference sequence). The CDR3 covers 16 residues. DNA of the CDR3: TGTGCCAGCACCTTATCCGGGGGCGCGAACACCGGGGAGCTGTTTTTT. Encoded protein: CASTLSGGANTGELFF.

This chain connects TRBV27 to TRBJ2-5; no clear D. The CDR3 covers 15 residues. V was shortened by 3 bases and J by 5 bases, with 16 bases between the two germline ends. CDR1 is MNHEY and CDR2 is SMNVEV in the germline V gene (reference sequence). The CDR3 sequence is CASSFGPGLGETQYF. In DNA form, the CDR3 reads TGTGCCAGCAGTTTCGGCCCAGGATTAGGGGAGACCCAGTACTTC.

Only one count was recorded for this clone. The chain uses TRBV19 and TRBJ1-5, with D perhaps matching TRBD1 (5 bases). Germline-derived CDR1 and CDR2 are LNHDA and SQIVND (reference sequence). V lost 2 bases and J 1 base, leaving 6 bases between the germline ends. The CDR3 covers 14 residues. The CDR3 sequence: CASSIRDSNQPQHF. The CDR3 region has the DNA TGTGCCAGTAGTATACGGGACAGCAATCAGCCCCAGCATTTT.

This chain connects TRBV18 to TRBJ2-3, with D perhaps being TRBD1 or TRBD2 (5 bases each). Germline-derived CDR1 and CDR2 are KGHSH and LQKENI. This CDR3 region has 17 residues. The V end lost 2 bases, the J end lost 0 bases, and 15 bases lay between the germline ends. The CDR3 loop reads CASSPGTGRASTDTQYF. The CDR3 DNA reads TGTGCCAGCTCACCAGGGACGGGGAGAGCTAGCACAGATACGCAGTATTTT.

The rearrangement uses TRBV29-1 and TRBJ2-3, with D tentatively TRBD1 or TRBD2 (7 bases each). Trimming shortened V by 6 bases and J by 1 base, and 32 bases separated the two germline ends. The CDR3 has 20 residues. Germline lookup yields CDR1 SQVTM and CDR2 ANQGSEA. The CDR3 sequence: CSVGGGIGGPGQARTDTQYF. The CDR3 DNA sequence: TGCAGCGTGGGAGGGGGCATAGGGGGACCAGGACAGGCCCGCACAGATACGCAGTATTTT.

The chain carries TRBV7-8 and TRBJ1-2; TRBD1 matches at 8 bases. The CDR3 is 17 residues long. Germline CDR1 SGHVS, CDR2 FQNEAQ. Trimming cost V 2 bases and J 5 bases; bases outside gene matches: 13. The CDR3 sequence: CASSLMDPGTGLYGYTF. The CDR3, as DNA: TGTGCCAGCAGCTTAATGGATCCCGGGACAGGTCTTTATGGCTACACCTTC.

The CDR3 DNA is TGTGCCAGCAGCTTAGTGGTAGGGAATAGCAATCAGCCCCAGCATTTT. Its protein is CASSLVVGNSNQPQHF. V gene TRBV7-8 combines with J gene TRBJ1-5; D is unclear. The germline gives CDR1 SGHVS, CDR2 FQNEAQ. V shed 1 base and J shed 0 bases, with 10 bases lying between them. The CDR3 runs to 16 residues. The entire variable domain, with the rest obtained from reference TRBV7-8 and TRBJ1-5, is as follows: GAGVSQSPRYKVAKRGQDVALRCDPISGHVSLFWYQQALGQGPEFLTYFQNEAQLDKSGLPSDRFFAERPEGSVSTLKIQRTQQEDSAVYLCASSLVVGNSNQPQHFGDGTRLSIL.

This chain joins TRBV14 and TRBJ1-2, with D possibly TRBD1 on 5 matching bases. Looked up from germline, CDR1 is SGHDN and CDR2 is FVKESK. Trimming cost V 0 bases and J 8 bases, with 16 bases left between them. The CDR3 length is 15 residues. The CDR3 loop is CASSQDLTGPRGYTF. CDR3 DNA sequence: TGTGCCAGCAGCCAAGATCTAACAGGCCCGAGAGGCTACACCTTC.

This rearrangement joins TRBV30 to TRBJ2-3, with a weak D call TRBD2 (6 bases). Germline-derived CDR1 and CDR2 are GTSNPN and SVGIG (reference sequence). This CDR3 has 14 amino acids. Trimming removed 4 bases from V and 4 bases from J, with 15 bases in between. In nucleotides, the CDR3 is TGTGCCTGGAATCTTGGCGGGGTCTCAGATACGCAGTATTTT. Translating it yields CAWNLGGVSDTQYF.

This chain connects TRBV18 to TRBJ2-5, with D unresolved. CDR3 length: 15 residues. Germline values: CDR1 KGHSH, CDR2 LQKENI. V was cut by 0 bases and J by 4 bases, with 12 bases left in between. The CDR3, as DNA: TGTGCCAGCTCACCACCGAACGGTATGGGAGAGACCCAGTACTTC. Encoded protein: CASSPPNGMGETQYF. The full variable domain, completed using reference TRBV18 and TRBJ2-5, is NAGVMQNPRHLVRRRGQEARLRCSPMKGHSHVYWYRQLPEEGLKFMVYLQKENIIDESGMPKERFSAEFPKEGPSILRIQQVVRGDSAAYFCASSPPNGMGETQYFGPGTRLLVL.